This entry features one T cell receptor (beta chain) sequence. What it binds is not known. Germline CDR1 is KGHSH and CDR2 is LQKENI. The CDR3 has 15 residues. The V and J ends lost 6 bases and 5 bases, in that order; junction bases with no gene match: 9. Sequencing was performed with immunoSEQ multiplex PCR; in TCRdb, only in-frame clones are kept and a portion is missing. The sample lists 14,000 or so clones; around 78% were seen once. These data originate in a study of CD4 T cells in relation to SARS-CoV-2 and coronaviruses. Before the COVID-19 pandemic, during about 2011-2019, CD4+ T cells were taken from unexposed donors. CD4+ T cells were isolated from the cells after around eleven days of culture.

The source of this sequence is a human donor in good health. Sequencing used CD4+ T cells from PBMCs, cultured in vitro. V is TRBV18 and J is TRBJ2-1; 8 positions match TRBD2. The chain's CDR3 is CASSRGLAGDNEQFF. Written as DNA, the CDR3 is TGTGCCAGCTCCCGCGGCCTAGCGGGTGACAATGAGCAGTTCTTC.